The 9 T cell receptor beta chains given below trace back to one sample, sequenced in a study of control samples from healthy donors and cancer patients. Some clones are missing from TCRdb's copy, which holds only in-frame ones; the method was immunoSEQ multiplex PCR. The sample holds 70,000 to 95,000 clones, roughly 93% seen once. Sequencing was carried out using PBMCs. These receptors all stem from a woman in her thirties or forties with lung cancer.

This CDR3 is CASGFAAEAFF. The CDR3 nucleotides read TGTGCCAGCGGATTCGCCGCGGAAGCTTTCTTT. The chain couples TRBV6-5 to TRBJ1-1; D gene unclear. V was pared by 8 bases and J by 8 bases, with 12 bases between. In germline, CDR1 is MNHEY, CDR2 SVGAGI. There are 11 residues in the CDR3.

The chain combines TRBV13 with TRBJ1-2; no clear D gene. The CDR3 runs to 16 residues. CDR1 and CDR2 (germline): PRHDT, FYEKMQ (reference sequence). Trimming left V 5 bases short and J 3 bases short, with 19 bases between. The DNA for the CDR3 is TGTGCCAGCAGCACCAATCTTGAGATCGACCACTATGGCTACACCTTC. Translated, it gives CASSTNLEIDHYGYTF.

The chain uses TRBV11-3 and TRBJ1-4, with 10 bases identical to TRBD1. Germline-derived CDR1 and CDR2 are SGHNT and YENEEA. This CDR3 has 14 residues. V trimming: 5 bases; J trimming: 8 bases; junction bases outside the gene matches: 5. The CDR3 spells CASSEGQGREKLFF. In DNA, the CDR3 is TGTGCCAGCAGCGAGGGACAGGGGAGGGAAAAACTGTTTTTT. Variable domain in full (rest from reference TRBV11-3 and TRBJ1-4): EAGVVQSPRYKIIEKKQPVAFWCNPISGHNTLYWYLQNLGQGPELLIRYENEEAVDDSQLPKDRFSAERLKGVDSTLKIQPAELGDSAVYLCASSEGQGREKLFFGSGTQLSVL.

The J gene is TRBJ1-1, the V gene TRBV3-1 (or the pseudogene TRBV3-2); D is ambiguous. The germline gives CDR1 LGHDT, CDR2 YNNKEL (reference sequence). This CDR3 region has 15 residues. V lost 1 base and J lost 1, with 10 bases in between. CDR3 amino acids: CASSQAGLSNTEAFF. CDR3 coding DNA: TGTGCCAGCAGCCAAGCCGGGCTGTCGAACACTGAAGCTTTCTTT.

This chain joins TRBV7-9 and TRBJ1-2, with D hard to call. CDR1 and CDR2 (germline): SEHNR, FQNEAQ (reference sequence). The CDR3 has 16 amino acids. Trimming pared 1 base from V and 2 bases from J, leaving 14 bases between. Here the CDR3 reads CASSLGETQINYGYTF. The CDR3 DNA follows: TGTGCCAGCAGCTTAGGAGAAACCCAAATAAACTATGGCTACACCTTC.

The chain uses TRBV5-1 and TRBJ1-5, with TRBD1 matching over 12 bases. Trimming cost V 4 bases and J 1 base; bases outside gene matches: 3. The CDR3 loop spans 16 amino acids. The germline V gene has CDR1 SGHRS and CDR2 YFSETQ. DNA of the CDR3: TGCGCCAGCAGCCCGGGACAGGGGGCGAGCAATCAGCCCCAGCATTTT. Its protein is CASSPGQGASNQPQHF.

The rearrangement joins TRBV6-5 to TRBJ1-2; TRBD1 is a possible D gene (6 bases). The V gene's germline CDR1 is MNHEY and CDR2 SVGAGI. This CDR3 comprises 14 residues. V was trimmed by 0 bases and J by 8 bases, leaving 13 bases between them. CDR3 bases: TGTGCCAGCAGTTACTCAACAGGGATGAGGGGCTACACCTTC. Translated, it gives CASSYSTGMRGYTF.

This clone appeared once. V gene TRBV11-2 combines with J gene TRBJ1-5, with 8 positions matching TRBD1. The CDR3 totals 14 residues. CDR1 is SGHAT and CDR2 is FQNNGV in the germline V gene. Trimming took 2 bases from V and 5 from J; bases not matched to a gene: 2. CDR3 bases: TGTGCCAGCAGCTTAACGGACAGGGATCAGCCCCAGCATTTT. Its protein is CASSLTDRDQPQHF.

The rearrangement joins TRBV6-1 to TRBJ2-7; tentative D call: TRBD1 (5 bases). V lost 2 bases, J lost 2 bases, and 13 bases lay in between. The length of the CDR3 is 15 residues. Germline V gives CDR1 MNHNS, CDR2 SASEGT. The chain's CDR3 is CASSERTDNPYEQYF. The CDR3 DNA sequence: TGTGCCAGCAGTGAAAGGACGGACAACCCCTACGAGCAGTACTTC.